What follows describes a single TCR beta chain. The same CDR3 can be traced to other DNA sequences in this sample. These data belong to a study of blood T cell repertoires in COVID-19. At the level of the study: COVID-19 samples collected from the United States, Italy and Spain covered acute and convalescent phases.

Authors' data handling: Reference gene primer amplification in the assay estimated nucleated cell counts. Assay used: immunoSEQ multiplex PCR; TCRdb lists only in-frame clones, some missing. For V, J and clone size, that table is used; D and trimming come from the DNA. The table records hundreds of thousands of clones, around 83% of them present only once. The CDR3 is 14 amino acids. Between the trimmed V and J ends, which lost 0 bases and 5 bases, there was a span of 11 bases. Germline V gives CDR1 SGHRS, CDR2 YFSETQ. The study assigned cohorts using participant-reported clinical history. All exposed participants met a person with COVID-19 within 2 weeks before entering the study.

The chain links TRBV5-1 to TRBJ1-1, with D possibly TRBD1 on 5 matching bases. Sequenced material: PBMCs or T cells enriched from blood (not recorded which). This sequence was found in a man in his forties who had been exposed to COVID-19. The CDR3 sequence is CASSLGGGSTEAFF. Written as DNA, the CDR3 is TGCGCCAGCAGCTTGGGCGGGGGGAGTACTGAAGCTTTCTTT.